This TCR beta chain is drawn from a study of neurological immune-mediated disorders (dated by TCRdb to the late 2010s). With regard to the full study: Among the approximately 35 multiple sclerosis patients, relapsing-remitting MS accounted for some 30 and secondary progressive MS accounted for 3. The study compared peripheral blood TCR-beta repertoires of HTLV-I-associated myelopathy (HAM/TSP) patients, multiple sclerosis patients and healthy controls using UMI-based sequencing. Alongside PBMC samples, the set of around 99 TCR-beta libraries contained longitudinal samples, technical triplicates, and paired CD4+ and CD8+ T-cell subsets that had been sorted. The cohort was made up of about 65 subjects, consisting of some 15 HAM/TSP patients, 34 multiple sclerosis patients and 20 healthy controls.

To synthesize cDNA, template-switch 5'RACE was performed with a primer carrying a 10-nucleotide random unique molecular identifier so that each TCR transcript was tagged. Each sequencing run produced over 170 million TCR-beta sequences covering 15-18 subjects. Total RNA was extracted with the RNeasy kit. TCR-beta VDJ regions were amplified with primers for the TCR constant region and the 5'RACE anchor, using the KAPA Real-time Library Amplification kit. A first PCR added sample indexes and Illumina adaptors, and a second PCR then raised library yield. The roughly 650 bp TCR product was size-selected on a 2% E-gel SizeSelection system after Ampure bead purification. Before pooling, libraries had their quality checked on a Bioanalyzer, their concentration measured with Qubit, and their quantity determined with the Kapa Library Quantification kit. An Illumina HiSeq 2500 sequenced the libraries paired-end 2 x 150 bp. To increase sequence diversity, about 23-30% phiX was spiked into each library pool. The authors processed their data as follows. The UMI-based MiGEC pipeline processed quality-filtered reads and removed over 80% of raw TCR sequences during error correction. VDJ genes were aligned to IMGT germline references, and clonotypes were defined by unique CDR3 amino acid sequence plus V-J genes. VDJtools evaluated clonal expansion, Shannon diversity and CDR3 relatedness (CalcPairwiseDistances, ClusterSamples); CLCbio workbench built phylogenetic trees. A clone was classed as expanded if it had 8 or more unique UMIs, a cutoff based on coefficient-of-variation modelling across technical triplicates. The public reads were reprocessed in TCRdb via fastp at Q25 and MiXCR, keeping in-frame beta chains. All rows with the same CDR3 protein become a single entry with the most common DNA and genes. V and J calls and clone size were set by TCRdb, not the authors. This sample has some 43,000 distinct CDR3 sequences in its table, and about 2.3% of those were observed once. The top ten constitute 10% to 15% of the sample.

Here is what the overall study found, with its caveats: TCR clonal expansion was highest in HAM/TSP patients and lowest in MS patients, with MS patients falling below even healthy controls. Phylogenetic analysis grouped repertoires from 18 of 34 MS patients into a cluster of related CDR3 sequences, suggesting a possible repertoire-level signature. Expanded clones from different subjects shared no identical CDR3 amino acid sequences, which suggests that TCR-beta repertoires were private in all groups. The MS cluster showed no association with clinical or MRI features, and the authors stated that larger cohorts are needed.

For the unsorted PBMC libraries, 2 million PBMCs were stored in RNAlater at -80 degrees C until RNA extraction and were used to generate the libraries. The multiple sclerosis patients were enrolled in a US clinical protocol that evaluated disease progression with magnetic resonance imaging. PBMCs were separated from peripheral blood using Ficoll-Hypaque density gradient centrifugation and then cryopreserved in liquid nitrogen. The germline V and J ends show losses of 3 bases and 5 bases respectively, and no gene match explains 4 bases of the junction. From a lookup of the germline V gene, CDR1 and CDR2 are SGHRS and YFSETQ. There are 14 amino acids in the CDR3, from cysteine to phenylalanine inclusive. Solely the CDR3 DNA is kept, with 42 bases framed from the first base. Many counts were recorded for this clonotype. Its antigen remains undetermined. No base quality values were provided; no much bigger clone lies one nucleotide off.

The rearrangement combines TRBV5-1 with TRBJ2-2; 7 central nucleotides agree with TRBD1. This TCR was sampled from a man between 25 and 39 years old with multiple sclerosis. Source material: PBMCs. The CDR3 sequence is CASSSGRGTGELFF. The DNA sequence is TGCGCCAGCAGCTCGGGCAGGGGGACCGGGGAGCTGTTTTTT.